Sequencing of this TCR beta chain was carried out in a study of T cells in localized non-small cell lung cancer. Study observations and caveats: Uninvolved adjacent lung showed peak T cell clonality, exceeding tumor. Because sequencing included only one region (of the tumor), heterogeneity remains possible. Median detection of top 100 tumor clones in adjacent lung was around 57 clones.

Generated by immunoSEQ multiplex PCR, the TCRdb table keeps only in-frame clones and is missing some. In the table there are 30,000 to 45,000 clones, over 75% of which are singletons. About this clone itself: What it binds is not known.

The length of the CDR3 is 15 residues. Germline V lookup: CDR1 LNHDA, CDR2 SQIVND (reference sequence). J gave up 5 bases and V 5 bases, and 9 bases lay outside the gene matches. The chain is built from TRBV19 and TRBJ1-1; 9 bases align to TRBD1. The source is a woman aged 40-69 years with stage I lung adenocarcinoma. This specimen consisted of peripheral blood, obtained before any cancer treatment. DNA for the CDR3: TGTGCCAGTAGTCCGACGGGACAGGGAAAGACTGAAGCTTTCTTT. It encodes CASSPTGQGKTEAFF.